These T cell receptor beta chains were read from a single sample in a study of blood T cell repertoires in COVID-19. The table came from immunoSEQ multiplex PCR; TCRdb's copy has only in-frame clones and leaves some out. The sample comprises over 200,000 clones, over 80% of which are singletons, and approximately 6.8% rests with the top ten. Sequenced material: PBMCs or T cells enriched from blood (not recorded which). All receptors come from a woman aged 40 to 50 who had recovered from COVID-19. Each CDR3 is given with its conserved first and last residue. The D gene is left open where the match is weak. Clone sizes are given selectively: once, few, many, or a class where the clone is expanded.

DNA: TGTGCCAGCAGTTTATTTAGGGGGAACGATGAGCAGTTCTTC
CDR3: CASSLFRGNDEQFF
V: TRBV27
size: .
J: TRBJ2-1
D: .

DNA: TGTGCCTGGAACCATCTAGCGGGGGAAAACATTCAGTACTTC
CDR3: CAWNHLAGENIQYF
V: TRBV30
size: .
J: TRBJ2-4
D: TRBD2

DNA: TGTGCCAGCAGTTCCGGACGGGAGAACACTGAAGCTTTCTTT
CDR3: CASSSGRENTEAFF
V: TRBV6-2/TRBV6-3
size: .
J: TRBJ1-1
D: .

DNA: TGCAGCGTTGTGTCGAGAAATGAGCAGTTCTTC
CDR3: CSVVSRNEQFF
V: TRBV29-1
size: .
J: TRBJ2-1
D: .

DNA: TGTGCCAGTATTTCCCATCCCAACAGGGGGCCCGGAGAGGCTTTCTTT
CDR3: CASISHPNRGPGEAFF
V: TRBV19
size: .
J: TRBJ1-1
D: TRBD1

DNA: TGTGCCAGCTCACGACTAAGGGATCCGAGCAACACTGAAGCTTTCTTT
CDR3: CASSRLRDPSNTEAFF
V: TRBV18
size: .
J: TRBJ1-1
D: .

DNA: TGTGCCAGCAGTGAGGCCCAAGGGGTCGGCTACACCTTC
CDR3: CASSEAQGVGYTF
V: TRBV2
size: .
J: TRBJ1-2
D: .

DNA: TGTGCCTGGGACAGGGGGCGTGACACTGAAGCTTTCTTT
CDR3: CAWDRGRDTEAFF
V: TRBV30
size: .
J: TRBJ1-1
D: TRBD1

DNA: TGTGCCAGCTCACCCGGAGAGCGGGATACGCAGTATTTT
CDR3: CASSPGERDTQYF
V: TRBV18
size: few
J: TRBJ2-3
D: .

DNA: TGCGCCAGCAGCTTTACCGGGGCGAACACCGGGGAGCTGTTTTTT
CDR3: CASSFTGANTGELFF
V: TRBV5-1
size: .
J: TRBJ2-2
D: .

DNA: TGTGCCAGCAGTTACTCGGGGACAGAATTTGAAAAACTGTTTTTT
CDR3: CASSYSGTEFEKLFF
V: TRBV6-5
size: .
J: TRBJ1-4
D: TRBD1

DNA: TGTGCCAGCAGTTATGCGGGCGTAAATGAAAAACTGTTTTTT
CDR3: CASSYAGVNEKLFF
V: TRBV5-4
size: .
J: TRBJ1-4
D: .

DNA: TGTGCCAGCAGTGAAATGGACGGGGAGAACACTGAAGCTTTCTTT
CDR3: CASSEMDGENTEAFF
V: TRBV6-1
size: .
J: TRBJ1-1
D: .

DNA: TGTGCCAGTTCGGACAGGGGAACAGATACGCAGTATTTT
CDR3: CASSDRGTDTQYF
V: TRBV19
size: .
J: TRBJ2-3
D: TRBD1

DNA: TGTGCCAGCAGTGCCCTGGGTAGCGGGGTCTCCTACGAGCAGTACTTC
CDR3: CASSALGSGVSYEQYF
V: TRBV25-1
size: once
J: TRBJ2-7
D: TRBD2

DNA: TGTGCCAGCAGTGAAAGGGGAGCTCTAGCGGGGACCAACAATGAGCAGTTCTTC
CDR3: CASSERGALAGTNNEQFF
V: TRBV2
size: .
J: TRBJ2-1
D: TRBD2

DNA: TGTGCCAGCAGCTTGGTGGGGGCACAGCCCCAGCATTTT
CDR3: CASSLVGAQPQHF
V: TRBV5-5
size: .
J: TRBJ1-5
D: .